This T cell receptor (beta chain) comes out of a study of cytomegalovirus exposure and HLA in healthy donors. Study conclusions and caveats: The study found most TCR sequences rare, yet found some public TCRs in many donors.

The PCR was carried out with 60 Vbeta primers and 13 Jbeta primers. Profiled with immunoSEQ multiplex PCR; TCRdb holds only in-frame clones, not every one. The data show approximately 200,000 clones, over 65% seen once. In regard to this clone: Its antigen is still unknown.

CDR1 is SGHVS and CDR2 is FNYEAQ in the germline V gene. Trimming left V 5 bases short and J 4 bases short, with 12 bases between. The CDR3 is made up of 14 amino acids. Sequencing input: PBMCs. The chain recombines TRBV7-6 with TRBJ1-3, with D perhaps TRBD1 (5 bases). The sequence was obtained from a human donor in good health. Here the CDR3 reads CASSPGRAGNTIYF. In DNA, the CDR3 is TGTGCCAGCAGCCCAGGGAGGGCAGGAAACACCATATATTTT.